This T cell receptor beta chain was documented in a study of T cells in narcolepsy. Regarding the study as a whole: Autoreactive clone sequences were missing from some blood memory CD4+ repertoires.

Concerning this clone: Its antigen remains unknown.

This table comes from immunoSEQ multiplex PCR, and its TCRdb copy is limited to in-frame clones, with some not included. The data hold around 35,000 clones, with 90% observed a single time. Sequenced sample: CD45RA- memory CD4+ T cells from PBMCs. The TCR originated in a human donor with narcolepsy.

CDR3 in DNA: TGTGCCAGCTCACCTCGGGACAGGGGAACTTCCGAGCAGTACTTC. Residues: CASSPRDRGTSEQYF. This chain connects TRBV18 to TRBJ2-7; 10 bases align to TRBD1. This CDR3 region has 15 residues. J lost 6 bases, V lost 3 bases, and 8 bases had no gene match. Germline values: CDR1 KGHSH, CDR2 LQKENI.